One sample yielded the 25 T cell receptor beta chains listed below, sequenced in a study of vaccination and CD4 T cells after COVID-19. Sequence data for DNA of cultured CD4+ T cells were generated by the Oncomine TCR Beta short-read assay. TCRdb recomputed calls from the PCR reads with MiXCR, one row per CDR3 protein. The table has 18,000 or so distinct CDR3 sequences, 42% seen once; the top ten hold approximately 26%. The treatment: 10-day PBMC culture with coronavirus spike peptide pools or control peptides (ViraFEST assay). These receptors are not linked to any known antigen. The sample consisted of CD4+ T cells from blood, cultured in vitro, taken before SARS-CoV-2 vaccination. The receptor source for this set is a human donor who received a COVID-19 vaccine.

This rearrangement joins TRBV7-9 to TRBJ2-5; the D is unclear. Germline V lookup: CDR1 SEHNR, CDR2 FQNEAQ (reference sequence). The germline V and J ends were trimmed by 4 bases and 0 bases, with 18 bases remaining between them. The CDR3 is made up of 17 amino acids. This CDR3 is CASSSRWAQLDQETQYF. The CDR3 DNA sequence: TGTGCCAGCAGCTCCCGATGGGCCCAACTTGACCAAGAGACCCAGTACTTC. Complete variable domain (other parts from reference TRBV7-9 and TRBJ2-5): DTGVSQNPRHKITKRGQNVTFRCDPISEHNRLYWYRQTLGQGPEFLTYFQNEAQLEKSRLLSDRFSAERPKGSFSTLEIQRTEQGDSAMYLCASSSRWAQLDQETQYFGPGTRLLVL.

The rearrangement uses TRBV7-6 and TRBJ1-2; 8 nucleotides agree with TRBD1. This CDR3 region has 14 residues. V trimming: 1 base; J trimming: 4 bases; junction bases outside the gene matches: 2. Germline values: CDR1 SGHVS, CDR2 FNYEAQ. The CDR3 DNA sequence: TGTGCCAGCAGCTTAGAAGGGACAGGCTATGGCTACACCTTC. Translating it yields CASSLEGTGYGYTF.

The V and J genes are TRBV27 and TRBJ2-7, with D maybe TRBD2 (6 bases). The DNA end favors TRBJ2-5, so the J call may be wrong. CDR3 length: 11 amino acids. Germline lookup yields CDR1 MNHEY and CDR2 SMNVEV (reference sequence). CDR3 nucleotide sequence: TGTGCCAGCAGGGAGGGTCAGACCCAGTACTTC. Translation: CASREGQTQYF.

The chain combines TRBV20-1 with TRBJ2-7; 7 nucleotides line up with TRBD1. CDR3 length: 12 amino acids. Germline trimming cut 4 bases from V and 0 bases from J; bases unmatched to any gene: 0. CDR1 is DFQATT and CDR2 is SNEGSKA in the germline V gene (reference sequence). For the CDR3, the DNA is TGCAGTGCTACAGGGGGCTCCTACGAGCAGTACTTC. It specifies CSATGGSYEQYF.

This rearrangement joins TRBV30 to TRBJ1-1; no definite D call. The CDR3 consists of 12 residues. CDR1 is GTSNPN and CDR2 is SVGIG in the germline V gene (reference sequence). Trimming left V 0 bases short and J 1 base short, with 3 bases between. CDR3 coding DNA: TGTGCCTGGAGTGTAGCGAACACTGAAGCTTTCTTT. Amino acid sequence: CAWSVANTEAFF.

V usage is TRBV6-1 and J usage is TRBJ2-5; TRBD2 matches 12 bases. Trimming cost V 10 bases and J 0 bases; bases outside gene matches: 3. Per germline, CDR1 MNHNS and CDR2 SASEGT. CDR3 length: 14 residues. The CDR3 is CATRLAGDQETQYF. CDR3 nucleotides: TGTGCCACAAGACTAGCGGGGGACCAAGAGACCCAGTACTTC.

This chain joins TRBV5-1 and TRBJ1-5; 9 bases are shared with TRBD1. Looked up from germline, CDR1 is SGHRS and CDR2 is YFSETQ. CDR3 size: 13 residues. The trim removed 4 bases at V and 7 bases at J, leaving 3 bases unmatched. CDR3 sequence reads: CASSIDRGQPQHF. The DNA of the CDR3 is TGCGCCAGCAGCATAGACAGGGGGCAGCCCCAGCATTTT.

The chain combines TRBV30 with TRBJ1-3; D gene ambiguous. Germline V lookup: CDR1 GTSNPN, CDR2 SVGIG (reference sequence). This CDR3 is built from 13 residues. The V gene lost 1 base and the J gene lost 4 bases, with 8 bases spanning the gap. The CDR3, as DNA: TGTGCCTGGAGTGGTGGATTGGGAAACACCATATATTTT. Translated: CAWSGGLGNTIYF. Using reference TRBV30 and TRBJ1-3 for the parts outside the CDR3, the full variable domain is SQTIHQWPATLVQPVGSPLSLECTVEGTSNPNLYWYRQAAGRGLQLLFYSVGIGQISSEVPQNLSASRPQDRQFILSSKKLLLSDSGFYLCAWSGGLGNTIYFGEGSWLTVV.

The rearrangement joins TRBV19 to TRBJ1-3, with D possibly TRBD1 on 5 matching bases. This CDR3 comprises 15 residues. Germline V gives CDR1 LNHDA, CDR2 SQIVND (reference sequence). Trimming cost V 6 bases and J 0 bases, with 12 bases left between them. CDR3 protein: CASRPTGSSGNTIYF. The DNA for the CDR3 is TGTGCCAGTAGGCCTACAGGAAGCTCTGGAAACACCATATATTTT. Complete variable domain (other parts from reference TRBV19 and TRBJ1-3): DGGITQSPKYLFRKEGQNVTLSCEQNLNHDAMYWYRQDPGQGLRLIYYSQIVNDFQKGDIAEGYSVSREKKESFPLTVTSAQKNPTAFYLCASRPTGSSGNTIYFGEGSWLTVV.

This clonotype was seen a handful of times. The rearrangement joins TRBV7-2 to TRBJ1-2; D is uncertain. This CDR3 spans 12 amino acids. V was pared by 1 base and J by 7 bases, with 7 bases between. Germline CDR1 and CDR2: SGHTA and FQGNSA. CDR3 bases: TGTGCCAGCAGCTTAGACTCGGGTGGCTACACCTTC. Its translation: CASSLDSGGYTF. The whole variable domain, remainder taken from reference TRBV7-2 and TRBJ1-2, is GAGVSQSPSNKVTEKGKDVELRCDPISGHTALYWYRQSLGQGLEFLIYFQGNSAPDKSGLPSDRFSAERTGGSVSTLTIQRTQQEDSAVYLCASSLDSGGYTFGSGTRLTVV.

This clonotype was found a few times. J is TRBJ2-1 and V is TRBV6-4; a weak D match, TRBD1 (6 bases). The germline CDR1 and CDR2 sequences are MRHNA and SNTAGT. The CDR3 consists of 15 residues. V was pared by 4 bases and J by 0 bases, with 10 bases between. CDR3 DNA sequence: TGTGCCAGCAGTGCACAGGGAAACTCCTACAATGAGCAGTTCTTC. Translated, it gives CASSAQGNSYNEQFF.

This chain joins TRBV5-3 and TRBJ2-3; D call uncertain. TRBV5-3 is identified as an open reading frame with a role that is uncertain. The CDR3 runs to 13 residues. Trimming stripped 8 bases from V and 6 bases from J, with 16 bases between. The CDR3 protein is CASSYVAGDTQYF. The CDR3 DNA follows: TGTGCCAGCAGTTATGTGGCTGGCGATACGCAGTATTTT.

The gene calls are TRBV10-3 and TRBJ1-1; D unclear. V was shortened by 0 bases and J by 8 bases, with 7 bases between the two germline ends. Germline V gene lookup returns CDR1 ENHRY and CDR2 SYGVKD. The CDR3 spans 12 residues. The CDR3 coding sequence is TGTGCCATCAGTGAGTCGGGTTTCGAAGCTTTCTTT. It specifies CAISESGFEAFF.

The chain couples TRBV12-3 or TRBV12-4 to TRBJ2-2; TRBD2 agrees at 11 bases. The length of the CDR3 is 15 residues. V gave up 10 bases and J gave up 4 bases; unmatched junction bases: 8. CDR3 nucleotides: TGTGCCATCGCTAGCGGGGGGCCGGGCACCGGGGAGCTGTTTTTT. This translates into CAIASGGPGTGELFF.

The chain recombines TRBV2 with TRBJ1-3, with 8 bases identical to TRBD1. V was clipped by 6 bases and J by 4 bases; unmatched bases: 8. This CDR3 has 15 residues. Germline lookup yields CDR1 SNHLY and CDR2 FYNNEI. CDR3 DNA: TGTGCCAGCAGCATCACCGGGACAGGCGGAAACACCATATATTTT. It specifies CASSITGTGGNTIYF.

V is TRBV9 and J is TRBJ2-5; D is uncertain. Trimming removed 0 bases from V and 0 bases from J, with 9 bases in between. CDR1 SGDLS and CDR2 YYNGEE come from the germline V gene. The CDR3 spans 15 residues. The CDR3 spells CASSVDNVYQETQYF. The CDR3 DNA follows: TGTGCCAGCAGCGTAGATAACGTGTACCAAGAGACCCAGTACTTC.

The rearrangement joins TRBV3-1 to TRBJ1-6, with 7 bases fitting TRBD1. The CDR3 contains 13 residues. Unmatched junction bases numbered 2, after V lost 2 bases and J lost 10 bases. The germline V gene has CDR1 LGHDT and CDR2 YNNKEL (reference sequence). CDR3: CASSQTGESPLHF. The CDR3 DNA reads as TGTGCCAGCAGCCAAACAGGGGAATCACCCCTCCACTTT.

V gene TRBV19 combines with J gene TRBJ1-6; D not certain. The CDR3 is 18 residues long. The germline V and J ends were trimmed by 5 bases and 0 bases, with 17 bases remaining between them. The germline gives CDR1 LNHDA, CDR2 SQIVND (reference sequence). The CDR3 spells CASSFGGRGSSYNSPLHF. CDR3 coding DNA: TGTGCCAGTAGTTTTGGAGGCCGGGGAAGCTCCTATAATTCACCCCTCCACTTT.

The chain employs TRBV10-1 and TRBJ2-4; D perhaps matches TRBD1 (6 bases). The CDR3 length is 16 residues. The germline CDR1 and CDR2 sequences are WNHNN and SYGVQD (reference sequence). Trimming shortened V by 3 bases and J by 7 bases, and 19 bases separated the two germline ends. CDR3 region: CASSDFGADRINIQYF. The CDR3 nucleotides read TGCGCCAGCAGTGATTTCGGAGCTGACAGGATTAACATTCAGTACTTC.

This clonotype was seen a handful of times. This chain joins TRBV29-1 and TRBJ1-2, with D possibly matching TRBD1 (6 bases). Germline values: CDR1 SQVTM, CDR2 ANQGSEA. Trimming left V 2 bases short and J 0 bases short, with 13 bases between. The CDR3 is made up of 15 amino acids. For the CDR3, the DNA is TGCAGCGTTGAATCCCTGGGGGGCCCTAACTATGGCTACACCTTC. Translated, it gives CSVESLGGPNYGYTF. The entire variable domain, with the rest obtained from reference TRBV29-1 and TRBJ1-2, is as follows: SAVISQKPSRDICQRGTSLTIQCQVDSQVTMMFWYRQQPGQSLTLIATANQGSEATYESGFVIDKFPISRPNLTFSTLTVSNMSPEDSSIYLCSVESLGGPNYGYTFGSGTRLTVV.

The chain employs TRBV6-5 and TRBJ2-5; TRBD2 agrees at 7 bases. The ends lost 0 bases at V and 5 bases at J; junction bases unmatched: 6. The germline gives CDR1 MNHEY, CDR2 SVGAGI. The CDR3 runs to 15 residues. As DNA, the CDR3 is TGTGCCAGCAGTTACTCGGCGGGGGTGGGTGAGACCCAGTACTTC. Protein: CASSYSAGVGETQYF.

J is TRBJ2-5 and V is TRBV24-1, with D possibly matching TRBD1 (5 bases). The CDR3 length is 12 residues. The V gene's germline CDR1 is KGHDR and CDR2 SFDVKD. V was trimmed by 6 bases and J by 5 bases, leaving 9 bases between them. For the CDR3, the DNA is TGTGCCACCAGTAGGGCAGGGGAGACCCAGTACTTC. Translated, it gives CATSRAGETQYF.

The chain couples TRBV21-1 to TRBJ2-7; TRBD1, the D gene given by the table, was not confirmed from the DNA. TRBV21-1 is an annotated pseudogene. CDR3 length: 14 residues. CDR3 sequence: CASTPSERTYEQYF. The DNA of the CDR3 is TGTGCCAGCACCCCTTCCGAGCGGACCTACGAGCAGTACTTC.

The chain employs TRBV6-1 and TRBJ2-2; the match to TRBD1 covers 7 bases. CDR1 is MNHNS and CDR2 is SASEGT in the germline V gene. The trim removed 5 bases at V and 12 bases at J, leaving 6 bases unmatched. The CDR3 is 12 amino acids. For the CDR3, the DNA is TGTGCCAGCAGTCACAGGGGTGGGAAGCTGTTTTTT. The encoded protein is CASSHRGGKLFF.

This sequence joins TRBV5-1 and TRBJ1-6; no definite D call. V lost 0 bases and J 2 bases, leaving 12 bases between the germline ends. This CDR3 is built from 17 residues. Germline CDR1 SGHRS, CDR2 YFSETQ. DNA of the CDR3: TGCGCCAGCAGCTTGGCGGCCTCACGCACCTATAATTCACCCCTCCACTTT. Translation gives CASSLAASRTYNSPLHF.